The 2 T cell receptor beta chains below come from one sample, sequenced in a study of shared T cell receptors in the human thymus. Repertoires were generated with immunoSEQ multiplex PCR, while TCRdb's copy carries only in-frame clones and drops some. The repertoire has roughly 710,000 clones, 70% to 90% of them found once; the top ten carry around 0.01%. This sample was also put to use in a study of human thymus T cells.

Sequenced input: thymocytes. The receptors stem from a girl younger than two with a congenital heart defect.

This chain joins TRBV13 and TRBJ2-5; 11 bases line up with TRBD2. V was pared by 4 bases and J by 9 bases, with 7 bases of the junction left unmatched. CDR3 size: 14 residues. Germline loops: CDR1 PRHDT, CDR2 FYEKMQ (reference sequence). The DNA of the CDR3 is TGTGCCAGCAGCTCCACTAGCGGGGGTTTGGCCCAGTACTTC. It translates to CASSSTSGGLAQYF.

The rearrangement links TRBV7-2 to TRBJ1-6, with D maybe TRBD1 (5 bases). The V gene lost 2 bases and the J gene lost 10 bases, with 18 bases spanning the gap. The CDR3 totals 16 residues. Germline V gene sequence: CDR1 SGHTA, CDR2 FQGNSA. The CDR3 loop reads CASSLSVGGLYSPLHF. In DNA form, the CDR3 reads TGTGCCAGCAGCTTATCAGTCGGGGGTTTATACTCACCCCTCCACTTT.